This T cell receptor beta chain originates from a study of beta chain features in type 1 diabetes. Findings of the study overall: At VDJ recombination sites, type 1 diabetes patients had fewer insertions and more deleted nucleotides. Moderate but significant shortening of TCRB CDR3s was recorded in all four CD4+ subsets from Type 1 diabetes patients. For TCRB rearrangement, an influence of HLA type remained unresolved here.

This clone was counted a few times. Its cognate antigen is unknown. Investigators reverse transcribed all isolated RNA, so they sequenced expressed TCRB transcripts. This table comes from immunoSEQ multiplex PCR, and its TCRdb copy is limited to in-frame clones, with some not included. This table holds roughly 150,000 clones, roughly 7.1% found once. The V gene lost 6 bases and the J gene lost 3 bases, with 15 bases spanning the gap. The CDR3 has 15 residues. Germline lookup yields CDR1 LGHNA and CDR2 YSLEER. The clonotype comes from a woman in her thirties or forties with type 1 diabetes. Sequencing used central memory CD4+ T cells from blood. The rearrangement links TRBV4-3 to TRBJ1-5, with a weak D call TRBD1 (5 bases). Written as DNA, the CDR3 is TGCGCCAGCAGTCGGACATGGGAAGACAATCAGCCCCAGCATTTT. Amino acid sequence: CASSRTWEDNQPQHF.